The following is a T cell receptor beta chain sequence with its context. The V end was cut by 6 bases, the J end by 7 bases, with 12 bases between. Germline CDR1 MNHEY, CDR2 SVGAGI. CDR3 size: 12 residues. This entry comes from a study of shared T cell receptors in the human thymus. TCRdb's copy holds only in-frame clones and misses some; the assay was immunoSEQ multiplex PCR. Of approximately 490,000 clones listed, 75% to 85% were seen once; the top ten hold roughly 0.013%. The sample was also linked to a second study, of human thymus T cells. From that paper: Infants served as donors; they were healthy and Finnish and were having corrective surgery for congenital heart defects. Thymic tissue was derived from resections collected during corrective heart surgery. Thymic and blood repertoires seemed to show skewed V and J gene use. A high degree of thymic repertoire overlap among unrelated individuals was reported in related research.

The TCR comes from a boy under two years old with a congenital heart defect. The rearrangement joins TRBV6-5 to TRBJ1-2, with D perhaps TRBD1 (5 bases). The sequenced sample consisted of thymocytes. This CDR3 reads CASREGYGGYTF. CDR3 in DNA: TGTGCCAGCAGGGAGGGGTATGGTGGCTACACCTTC.